The 17 T cell receptor beta chains presented below share a single source sample, sequenced in a study of blood T cell repertoires in COVID-19. Profiling relied on immunoSEQ multiplex PCR, and the TCRdb table lists in-frame clones only, not all of them. The repertoire holds about 120,000 clones, with more than 75% as singletons. Sequencing was performed on peripheral blood. The source of these receptors is a man aged 55 to 69 with acute or convalescent COVID-19.

J is TRBJ2-7 and V is TRBV29-1; tentatively, D is TRBD2 (6 bases). In germline, CDR1 is SQVTM, CDR2 ANQGSEA. Trimming took off 7 bases at V and 2 bases at J, with 21 bases between the two ends. The CDR3 spans 15 residues. CDR3 amino acids: CSALGGAGLPYEQYF. The CDR3 region has the DNA TGCAGCGCCCTTGGCGGGGCGGGATTACCCTACGAGCAGTACTTC.

This rearrangement joins TRBV19 to TRBJ2-5, with 9 bases aligning to TRBD1. The germline V gene encodes CDR1 LNHDA and CDR2 SQIVND (reference sequence). V shed 5 bases and J 3 bases; nucleotides not matched to a gene: 4. The CDR3 runs to 14 residues. The CDR3 sequence: CASSDRDREETQYF. For the CDR3, the DNA is TGTGCCAGTAGTGACCGGGACAGGGAAGAGACCCAGTACTTC.

The rearrangement links TRBV11-2 to TRBJ2-5; D perhaps matches TRBD2 (7 bases). This CDR3 is 16 amino acids long. Germline lookup yields CDR1 SGHAT and CDR2 FQNNGV. The V end was cut by 1 base, the J end by 8 bases, with 20 bases between. CDR3 coding DNA: TGTGCCAGCAGCTTAGTTGGGGGGGGCAAGGGATTTACCCAGTACTTC. Protein: CASSLVGGGKGFTQYF.

This rearrangement joins TRBV7-2 to TRBJ1-1, with D tentatively TRBD1 (5 bases). V gave up 6 bases and J gave up 3 bases, with 11 bases separating them. The CDR3 has 13 amino acids. Germline CDR1 reads SGHTA; CDR2 reads FQGNSA. CDR3 nucleotides: TGTGCCAGCAGTAGGGGCGCGGACACTGAAGCTTTCTTT. The encoded protein is CASSRGADTEAFF.

This chain links TRBV28 with TRBJ1-3; tentatively, D is TRBD1 (6 bases). Between the trimmed V and J ends, which lost 6 bases and 3 bases, there was a span of 12 bases. The CDR3 covers 14 residues. Germline values: CDR1 MDHEN, CDR2 SYDVKM. CDR3 sequence reads: CASSSRGGGNTIYF. CDR3 sequence (DNA): TGTGCCAGCAGCTCCAGGGGCGGTGGAAACACCATATATTTT.

This chain links TRBV3-1 (or the pseudogene TRBV3-2) with TRBJ2-5; 11 bases align to TRBD1. The ends lost 4 bases at V and 1 base at J; junction bases unmatched: 2. The germline gives CDR1 LGHDT, CDR2 YNNKEL (reference sequence). This CDR3 is built from 15 residues. The CDR3 region is CASSRGQGAQETQYF. In nucleotides, the CDR3 is TGTGCCAGCAGCCGCGGACAGGGGGCCCAAGAGACCCAGTACTTC.

The V and J genes are TRBV5-4 and TRBJ2-5; 15 bases line up with TRBD2. Germline V CDR1 and CDR2: SGHNT, YYREEE (reference sequence). The CDR3 sequence is 17 residues long. Trimming took 2 bases from V and 4 from J; bases not matched to a gene: 6. Here the CDR3 DNA reads TGTGCCAGCAGCTTCGGGACTAGCGGGAGGAACCGAGAGACCCAGTACTTC. This sequence encodes CASSFGTSGRNRETQYF.

The rearrangement uses TRBV5-4 and TRBJ2-1, with D hard to call. Germline CDR1 and CDR2: SGHNT and YYREEE (reference sequence). The CDR3 consists of 16 residues. Trimming took 0 bases from V and 0 from J, leaving 10 bases between them. CDR3 bases: TGTGCCAGCAGCTTGGACCCTAATCCCTCCTACAATGAGCAGTTCTTC. Translation: CASSLDPNPSYNEQFF.

The gene calls are TRBV27 and TRBJ2-4; D perhaps matches TRBD2 (5 bases). The CDR3 covers 14 residues. V dropped 3 bases and J dropped 6 bases, with 12 bases sitting between them. Germline V lookup: CDR1 MNHEY, CDR2 SMNVEV (reference sequence). CDR3 protein: CASSLGEGRNIQYF. The CDR3, as DNA: TGTGCCAGCAGTTTGGGTGAGGGCCGAAACATTCAGTACTTC.

The chain joins TRBV19 to TRBJ2-2, with D possibly being TRBD2 (6 bases). The V end was cut by 2 bases, the J end by 6 bases, with 19 bases between. In germline, CDR1 is LNHDA, CDR2 SQIVND (reference sequence). This CDR3 has 17 residues. CDR3: CASSIYGTPSRAGELFF. Written as DNA, the CDR3 is TGTGCCAGTAGTATATACGGGACTCCCAGTCGGGCCGGGGAGCTGTTTTTT.

This chain joins TRBV6-5 and TRBJ2-1; D gene ambiguous. The CDR3 length is 14 residues. Trimming stripped 2 bases from V and 0 bases from J, with 5 bases between. Germline V gene data show CDR1 as MNHEY and CDR2 as SVGAGI. The CDR3 DNA follows: TGTGCCAGCAGTTACCTCAGCTCCTACAATGAGCAGTTCTTC. Translation gives CASSYLSSYNEQFF.

The J gene is TRBJ2-1, the V gene TRBV28, with 9 bases lining up with TRBD2. Trimming at V came to 6 bases and at J to 3 bases, leaving 3 bases not matched to a gene. Germline CDR1 MDHEN, CDR2 SYDVKM. This CDR3 has 14 residues. The CDR3 here is CASRTSGNYNEQFF. In DNA, the CDR3 is TGTGCCAGCAGGACTAGCGGAAACTACAATGAGCAGTTCTTC.

The CDR3 sequence: CASSYFPRDRAGTEAFF. The CDR3, as DNA: TGTGCCAGCAGTTATTTCCCCCGGGACAGGGCGGGCACTGAAGCTTTCTTT. This sequence joins TRBV27 and TRBJ1-1; 9 bases fit TRBD1. This CDR3 region has 17 residues. Trimming took 4 bases from V and 4 from J; bases not matched to a gene: 13. The germline CDR1 and CDR2 sequences are MNHEY and SMNVEV (reference sequence).

The J gene is TRBJ1-4, the V gene TRBV7-2; the D is unclear. V gave up 2 bases and J gave up 0 bases, with 10 bases separating them. Germline V gene lookup returns CDR1 SGHTA and CDR2 FQGNSA. The CDR3 loop spans 16 amino acids. The CDR3: CASSLKASTTNEKLFF. CDR3 nucleotide sequence: TGTGCCAGCAGCTTAAAAGCCTCCACAACTAATGAAAAACTGTTTTTT.

Concerning this clone: The same CDR3 can be traced to other DNA sequences in this sample. J is TRBJ2-1 and V is TRBV6-2 or TRBV6-3; D ambiguous. Germline CDR1 is MNHEY and CDR2 is SVGEGT. Trimming removed 0 bases at V and 10 bases at J, with 4 bases between. The CDR3 loop spans 11 amino acids. CDR3 in amino acids: CASSYSREQFF. DNA for the CDR3: TGTGCCAGCAGTTACTCCCGGGAGCAGTTCTTC.

The chain has TRBV2 and TRBJ2-5, with 7 positions matching TRBD1. The CDR3 extends over 13 amino acids. V gave up 4 bases and J gave up 3 bases; unmatched junction bases: 2. Germline lookup yields CDR1 SNHLY and CDR2 FYNNEI. CDR3 residues: CASSGQGEETQYF. CDR3 DNA: TGTGCCAGCAGTGGCCAGGGGGAAGAGACCCAGTACTTC.

The V gene is TRBV7-2, the J gene TRBJ2-7; no clear D. Trimming left V 5 bases short and J 3 bases short, with 5 bases between. Germline loops: CDR1 SGHTA, CDR2 FQGNSA. The CDR3 extends over 11 amino acids. CDR3 protein: CASSLYYEQYF. The CDR3 bases are TGTGCCAGCAGCCTTTACTACGAGCAGTACTTC.